This TCR beta chain was documented in a study of blood T cells in healthy people across ages. Germline CDR1 and CDR2: KGHDR and SFDVKD. The ends were cut back, 6 bases at V and 4 bases at J, with 3 bases in the middle. CDR3 size: 11 residues. This clonotype appeared a few times. Then a second PCR, running roughly 6 to 12 cycles, was carried out with a sample-barcoded 5' primer and a J-beta primer mix. TCRdb reanalysed the 5' RACE reads using MiXCR and keeps one entry per CDR3 protein. The data show 700,000 to 900,000 distinct CDR3 sequences, under 30% seen once. The data were also submitted as part of a second study, on T cells of mothers and their children. That publication notes: Donation came from three healthy Caucasian mothers together with their six children. Maternal samples each gave over 9.5 million TCR beta CDR3 reads, and child samples 3 million to 3.5 million each.

Sequenced material: blood. The chain recombines TRBV24-1 with TRBJ2-1; D ambiguous. This sequence was found in a boy between 10 and 17 years old in good health. The DNA for the CDR3 is TGTGCCACCAGTCGGTACAATGAGCAGTTCTTC. Amino acids: CATSRYNEQFF.